These 11 T cell receptor beta chains were all obtained from the same sample, sequenced in a study of radiotherapy plus CTLA-4 blockade in lung cancer. Method: immunoSEQ multiplex PCR; TCRdb's copy keeps in-frame clones and lacks some. Here the sample spans over 95,000 clones, approximately 74% being singletons. Sample: peripheral blood, taken from a patient treated with radiotherapy plus ipilimumab. The receptors shown here come from a human donor with non-small cell lung cancer who had a partial response to radiotherapy plus ipilimumab. Some clones in this sample may be carry-over from other donors' samples.

J is TRBJ1-4 and V is TRBV18; 7 bases align to TRBD1. CDR3 length equals 15 residues. The junction had 7 bases not matched to a gene; V was cut back by 3 bases and J by 6 bases. Per germline, CDR1 KGHSH and CDR2 LQKENI. CDR3 region: CASSPSSDRDEKLFF. DNA for the CDR3: TGTGCCAGCTCACCTTCTTCCGACAGGGATGAAAAACTGTTTTTT.

The chain employs TRBV6-1 and TRBJ1-5, with a weak D call TRBD1 (5 bases). Germline loops: CDR1 MNHNS, CDR2 SASEGT. The CDR3 extends over 15 amino acids. The germline V and J ends were trimmed by 6 bases and 6 bases, with 18 bases remaining between them. The CDR3 reads CASRPRQTQGQPQHF. The CDR3 DNA sequence: TGTGCCAGCAGACCACGACAGACCCAGGGTCAGCCCCAGCATTTT.

The chain employs TRBV19 and TRBJ1-2; the match to TRBD1 covers 7 bases. This CDR3 is 14 amino acids long. The junction had 12 bases not matched to a gene; V was cut back by 8 bases and J by 6 bases. Germline-derived CDR1 and CDR2 are LNHDA and SQIVND (reference sequence). Here the CDR3 reads CASGQQGNWDGYTF. Here the CDR3 DNA reads TGTGCCAGTGGTCAACAGGGGAACTGGGATGGCTACACCTTC.

V is TRBV19 and J is TRBJ1-4; 8 bases align to TRBD1. Germline CDR1 reads LNHDA; CDR2 reads SQIVND (reference sequence). The CDR3 consists of 18 residues. V gave up 3 bases and J gave up 0 bases; unmatched junction bases: 9. The CDR3 sequence: CASSISGRGLATNEKLFF. The DNA of the CDR3 is TGTGCCAGTAGTATTTCGGGCAGGGGGCTTGCAACTAATGAAAAACTGTTTTTT.

The V and J genes are TRBV9 and TRBJ2-1, with 10 positions matching TRBD2. Germline values: CDR1 SGDLS, CDR2 YYNGEE. The CDR3 sequence is 16 residues long. Trimming removed 4 bases from V and 6 bases from J; junction bases left unmatched: 10. The CDR3 coding sequence is TGTGCCAGCAGCTCGACAGCGGGGGGGGCCCCCAATGAGCAGTTCTTC. Amino acid sequence: CASSSTAGGAPNEQFF.

This chain links TRBV7-9 with TRBJ2-2; D is possibly TRBD1 (5 bases). Trimming left V 3 bases short and J 4 bases short, with 6 bases between. Per the germline V gene, CDR1 is SEHNR and CDR2 is FQNEAQ (reference sequence). This CDR3 has 13 residues. In DNA, the CDR3 is TGTGCCAGCAGCTTCAGGGTCACCGGGGAGCTGTTTTTT. Residues: CASSFRVTGELFF.

The J gene is TRBJ2-2, the V gene TRBV7-3; 13 bases are a match to TRBD2. Germline V gene sequence: CDR1 SGHTA, CDR2 FQGTGA. The trim removed 5 bases at V and 9 bases at J, leaving 6 bases unmatched. This CDR3 has 15 residues. The DNA for the CDR3 is TGTGCCAGCAGCGTTACTAGCGGGGGGGCCCGGGAGCTGTTTTTT. It translates to CASSVTSGGARELFF.

The chain uses TRBV9 and TRBJ2-3; 10 bases fit TRBD2. The CDR3 loop spans 16 amino acids. Per the germline V gene, CDR1 is SGDLS and CDR2 is YYNGEE. V lost 3 bases and J lost 4; bases outside the gene matches: 8. The CDR3 is CASSALAGLAPDTQYF. As DNA, the CDR3 is TGTGCCAGCAGCGCTTTGGCGGGACTAGCGCCAGATACGCAGTATTTT.

The J gene is TRBJ2-2, the V gene TRBV27; 8 bases line up with TRBD2. J lost 6 bases, V lost 4 bases, and 10 bases had no gene match. CDR1 is MNHEY, CDR2 SMNVEV, per germline (reference sequence). The CDR3 length is 16 residues. The CDR3 DNA reads as TGTGCCAGCAGTTCCCGCCCGGGACTAGGGCCCGGGGAGCTGTTTTTT. This sequence encodes CASSSRPGLGPGELFF.

CDR3 DNA: TGTGCCAGCAGCTTAAGCGGGGCGCCTTGGGAGCAGTACTTC. Amino acids: CASSLSGAPWEQYF. The chain recombines TRBV7-2 with TRBJ2-7; 7 positions agree with TRBD2. Germline-derived CDR1 and CDR2 are SGHTA and FQGNSA. This CDR3 comprises 14 residues. V shed 2 bases, J shed 7 bases, and the junction held 8 bases outside the gene matches.

V and J are TRBV4-1 and TRBJ2-7; 10 bases are shared with TRBD1. This CDR3 region has 17 residues. J lost 5 bases, V lost 0 bases, and 10 bases had no gene match. Germline loops: CDR1 MGHRA, CDR2 YSYEKL. The CDR3 nucleotides are TGCGCCAGCAGCCAAGATCTTACAGGGACAGGGGCCAACGAGCAGTACTTC. It specifies CASSQDLTGTGANEQYF.